This T cell receptor (beta chain) was sequenced during a study of shared clonotypes between healthy human individuals. About this clone itself: Its antigen is as yet unknown.

Study-wide results and caveats: What naive subsets generally showed was a larger estimated richness than memory subsets showed.

Here immunoSEQ multiplex PCR was the method, and the copy in TCRdb shows in-frame clones only, minus some. Of about 1.9 million clones listed, 80% to 95% are singletons. Germline CDR1 reads MGHRA; CDR2 reads YSYEKL. The CDR3 contains 15 residues. V lost 2 bases to trimming and J lost 4 bases; unmatched junction nucleotides: 5. CD8 cells classed as naive were CD45RO-negative and positively selected for CCR7, excluding terminally differentiated effector memory CD45RA+ cells. This clonotype was obtained from a man between 18 and 35 years old in good health. Some clones in this sample may be carry-over from other donors' samples. Sequenced sample: naive CD8+ T cells from PBMCs. V and J are TRBV4-1 and TRBJ2-7; 10 positions agree with TRBD1. CDR3 residues: CASSQSPGQGYEQYF. The CDR3 region has the DNA TGCGCCAGCAGCCAATCTCCGGGACAGGGGTACGAGCAGTACTTC.